The clone carrying this TCR beta chain was observed once. Its antigen remains unidentified. The germline gives CDR1 SNHLY, CDR2 FYNNEI. The CDR3 contains 15 residues. The V and J ends lost 7 bases and 8 bases, in that order; junction bases with no gene match: 13. The data were obtained in a study of T cell responses to AZD1222 COVID-19 vaccine. Study background: Pooled in the analysis were second doses at about 4 or about 12 weeks.

Only in-frame clones appear in the TCRdb table, and some are missing; sequencing was by immunoSEQ multiplex PCR. Of some 180,000 clones in the sample, approximately 92% were seen once. General study findings and limits: Donor demographics were predominantly white British with a female majority; clonal diversity may be underestimated. Unmutated regions of variants are reportedly targeted by nearly half of spike-specific TCRs. Spike-specific TCRs gained breadth and depth after people received two AZD1222 doses.

The receptor was isolated from an adult in good health. The chain has TRBV2 and TRBJ1-4; 7 bases align to TRBD1. Sample: peripheral blood, taken on day 0 of AZD1222 vaccination. In DNA form, the CDR3 reads TGTGCCAGCACCGCGTCGGGAGGGGGCAAAGAAAAACTGTTTTTT. It codes for CASTASGGGKEKLFF.